The 26 T cell receptor beta chains given below trace back to one sample, sequenced in a study of long-term antiretroviral therapy in people with HIV (dated by TCRdb to between 2021 and 2024). Sequencing of the TRB variable region was done with the immunoSEQ hsTCRB v3.0 assay at survey level resolution. The immuneACCESS repertoire file appears here via TCRdb, limited to in-frame rearrangements. These files lack a portion of the clones; in checked studies, under half of the deficit traces to unresolved V genes, and the cause of the others is not known. Here the sample has 25,000 to 30,000 clones; roughly 93% occur a single time. The ten biggest clones cover around 3% of the sample. This specimen consisted of unsorted PBMCs, obtained more than 7.1 years after starting antiretroviral therapy. The receptors shown here come from a man aged 50 or older with HIV.

CDR3 nucleotide sequence: TGTGCCTGGAGGGACGGGGGTCGCTCCTATAATTCACCCCTCCACTTT. Translation gives CAWRDGGRSYNSPLHF. The chain employs TRBV30 and TRBJ1-6; D possibly corresponds to TRBD1 (5 bases). This CDR3 comprises 16 residues. Germline loops: CDR1 GTSNPN, CDR2 SVGIG (reference sequence). Trimming removed 3 bases at V and 0 bases at J, with 12 bases between.

Here the CDR3 DNA reads TGCGCCAGCAGCTTTAAGGGACAGGGGGGATACGAGCAGTACTTC. This encodes CASSFKGQGGYEQYF. This chain links TRBV5-1 with TRBJ2-7; 11 nucleotides line up with TRBD1. V dropped 2 bases and J dropped 4; count of bases not matched to a gene: 5. Germline V gene sequence: CDR1 SGHRS, CDR2 YFSETQ. This CDR3 contains 15 residues.

This clone was observed a single time. DNA for the CDR3: TGTGCCAGCAGTTTCGGACAGGGGAGAGGCACTGAAGCTTTCTTT. This translates into CASSFGQGRGTEAFF. The genes are TRBV27 and TRBJ1-1, with 9 bases lining up with TRBD1. The CDR3 runs 15 residues. The ends lost 3 bases at V and 4 bases at J; junction bases unmatched: 6. Germline V gene data show CDR1 as MNHEY and CDR2 as SMNVEV (reference sequence).

V usage is TRBV19 and J usage is TRBJ1-1; 7 bases agree with TRBD1. CDR3 length equals 13 residues. Trimming cost V 1 base and J 7 bases; bases outside gene matches: 3. The germline V gene encodes CDR1 LNHDA and CDR2 SQIVND (reference sequence). The CDR3 nucleotides are TGTGCCAGTAGTATAGTAAGGGACAGTGAAGCTTTCTTT. Translating gives CASSIVRDSEAFF.

The chain combines TRBV19 with TRBJ1-6; possibly TRBD1 for D (5 bases). From germline, CDR1 is LNHDA and CDR2 SQIVND (reference sequence). This CDR3 is built from 13 residues. V was pared by 6 bases and J by 6 bases, with 9 bases between. CDR3 in DNA: TGTGCCAGTAGCGGGGGTCTTAATTCACCCCTCCACTTT. Its protein product is CASSGGLNSPLHF.

For the CDR3, the DNA is TGTGCCAGCAGCTTAGCTCTGGCGGGGGGAACCACAGATACGCAGTATTTT. It yields the protein CASSLALAGGTTDTQYF. This chain joins TRBV11-3 and TRBJ2-3; 8 bases line up with TRBD2. The V and J ends lost 1 base and 2 bases, in that order; junction bases with no gene match: 8. This CDR3 has 17 residues. Germline V CDR1 and CDR2: SGHNT, YENEEA.

This chain uses TRBV18 with TRBJ1-1, with 9 bases that match TRBD1. The CDR3 extends over 15 amino acids. Germline V gives CDR1 KGHSH, CDR2 LQKENI. J gave up 1 base and V 4 bases, and 4 bases lay outside the gene matches. Here the CDR3 reads CASSLGTGKNTEAFF. CDR3 DNA: TGTGCCAGCTCACTTGGGACAGGGAAGAACACTGAAGCTTTCTTT.

This chain connects TRBV6-1 to TRBJ2-5; D tentatively reads TRBD1 or TRBD2 (5 bases each). The germline gives CDR1 MNHNS, CDR2 SASEGT. V was cut by 5 bases and J by 4 bases, with 14 bases left in between. The CDR3 contains 14 residues. DNA of the CDR3: TGTGCCAGCAGTCCATCCGGGGCCGGAGAGACCCAGTACTTC. It encodes CASSPSGAGETQYF.

The count of this clone is one. This chain links TRBV13 with TRBJ1-2, with D perhaps TRBD1 (6 bases). CDR3 length: 13 amino acids. V shed 2 bases and J shed 10 bases, with 14 bases lying between them. Germline CDR1 is PRHDT and CDR2 is FYEKMQ (reference sequence). CDR3 DNA: TGTGCCAGCAGCTTAAGTGACAGGCGGGACTACACCTTC. Residues: CASSLSDRRDYTF.

V is TRBV5-4 and J is TRBJ2-4; the D gene is possibly TRBD1 (6 bases). The CDR3 extends over 14 amino acids. Germline V lookup: CDR1 SGHNT, CDR2 YYREEE (reference sequence). The V gene lost 2 bases and the J gene lost 2 bases, with 8 bases spanning the gap. CDR3 loop: CASSLQGSKNIQYF. Here the CDR3 DNA reads TGTGCCAGCAGCTTACAGGGTTCCAAAAACATTCAGTACTTC. The full variable domain, completed using reference TRBV5-4 and TRBJ2-4, is ETGVTQSPTHLIKTRGQQVTLRCSSQSGHNTVSWYQQALGQGPQFIFQYYREEENGRGNFPPRFSGLQFPNYSSELNVNALELDDSALYLCASSLQGSKNIQYFGAGTRLSVL.

The rearrangement joins TRBV10-1 to TRBJ1-6; 8 positions agree with TRBD1. The CDR3 loop spans 13 amino acids. CDR1 WNHNN and CDR2 SYGVQD come from the germline V gene (reference sequence). Trimming took 6 bases from V and 6 from J; bases not matched to a gene: 1. The CDR3 DNA sequence: TGCGCCAGCAGCGACAGGGGTAATTCACCCCTCCACTTT. Translation: CASSDRGNSPLHF.

This chain joins TRBV5-1 and TRBJ2-2; 8 bases map to TRBD2. CDR3 length: 17 amino acids. The V segment lost 2 bases and the J segment 0 bases; nucleotides outside the gene matches: 6. CDR1 and CDR2 from the germline V gene are SGHRS and YFSETQ. The CDR3 bases are TGCGCCAGCAGCTTAAACGTAGCGGGGACGAACACCGGGGAGCTGTTTTTT. Translation gives CASSLNVAGTNTGELFF.

This clone was picked up a small number of times. The chain has TRBV6-6 and TRBJ1-5; possibly TRBD1 for D (5 bases). Germline CDR1 is MNHNY and CDR2 is SVGAGI (reference sequence). The CDR3 contains 14 residues. V lost 0 bases to trimming and J lost 6 bases, with 9 bases between them. The CDR3 loop is CASSYSQGGQPQHF. The CDR3 coding sequence is TGTGCCAGCAGTTACTCTCAGGGTGGTCAGCCCCAGCATTTT.

This chain uses TRBV28 with TRBJ2-6, with D perhaps matching TRBD2 (6 bases). Deletions cut 4 bases from V and 7 bases from J, with 14 bases between. Germline V gene lookup returns CDR1 MDHEN and CDR2 SYDVKM. This CDR3 contains 15 residues. The CDR3: CASSYGGELANVLTF. The CDR3 nucleotides are TGTGCCAGCAGTTACGGCGGGGAACTTGCCAACGTCCTGACTTTC. Combining the CDR3 with reference TRBV28 and TRBJ2-6 gives the whole variable domain DVKVTQSSRYLVKRTGEKVFLECVQDMDHENMFWYRQDPGLGLRLIYFSYDVKMKEKGDIPEGYSVSREKKERFSLILESASTNQTSMYLCASSYGGELANVLTFGAGSRLTVL.

This chain links TRBV25-1 with TRBJ2-1, with 11 bases aligning to TRBD2. Trimming at V came to 6 bases and at J to 5 bases, leaving 3 bases not matched to a gene. CDR1 MGHDK and CDR2 SYGVNS come from the germline V gene. CDR3 length equals 14 residues. CDR3 amino acids: CASRTSGGDNEQFF. The CDR3 coding sequence is TGTGCCAGCAGAACTAGCGGGGGTGACAATGAGCAGTTCTTC.

CDR3 in amino acids: CASSLGDRGPQPQHF. The CDR3 DNA reads as TGTGCCAGCAGCTTGGGGGACAGGGGGCCTCAGCCCCAGCATTTT. The chain is built from TRBV5-8 and TRBJ1-5, with TRBD1 matching over 12 bases. The CDR3 runs to 15 residues. V dropped 0 bases and J dropped 6; count of bases not matched to a gene: 1. CDR1 SGHTS and CDR2 YDEGEE come from the germline V gene. Supplemented by reference TRBV5-8 and TRBJ1-5, the full variable domain reads EAGVTQSPTHLIKTRGQQATLRCSPISGHTSVYWYQQALGLGLQFLLWYDEGEERNRGNFPPRFSGRQFPNYSSELNVNALELEDSALYLCASSLGDRGPQPQHFGDGTRLSIL.

The rearrangement uses TRBV11-2 and TRBJ2-3; D call uncertain. Trimming shortened V by 3 bases and J by 2 bases, and 3 bases separated the two germline ends. Germline CDR1 and CDR2: SGHAT and FQNNGV. CDR3 length: 12 residues. This CDR3 reads CASSLITDTQYF. As DNA, the CDR3 is TGTGCCAGCAGCTTGATCACAGATACGCAGTATTTT. The whole variable domain, remainder taken from reference TRBV11-2 and TRBJ2-3, is EAGVAQSPRYKIIEKRQSVAFWCNPISGHATLYWYQQILGQGPKLLIQFQNNGVVDDSQLPKDRFSAERLKGVDSTLKIQPAKLEDSAVYLCASSLITDTQYFGPGTRLTVL.

The V gene is TRBV9, the J gene TRBJ1-2; D gene uncertain. The CDR3 has 14 amino acids. V was clipped by 2 bases and J by 8 bases, with 16 bases between them. Germline V gene data show CDR1 as SGDLS and CDR2 as YYNGEE. The CDR3 sequence is CASSVSPQDHGYTF. CDR3 DNA: TGTGCCAGCAGCGTTTCTCCCCAGGATCACGGCTACACCTTC.

V gene TRBV5-1 combines with J gene TRBJ2-3, with D possibly matching TRBD1 (6 bases). The CDR3 has 14 residues. Germline CDR1 reads SGHRS; CDR2 reads YFSETQ. Trimming removed 1 base at V and 4 bases at J, with 10 bases between. The CDR3 here is CASSLRYRADTQYF. CDR3 nucleotides: TGCGCCAGCAGCTTGAGATACAGGGCAGATACGCAGTATTTT.

The chain couples TRBV19 to TRBJ2-1; perhaps TRBD1 as D (6 bases). Trimming took 6 bases from V and 4 from J, leaving 13 bases between them. Germline V gene data show CDR1 as LNHDA and CDR2 as SQIVND (reference sequence). The CDR3 consists of 14 residues. The DNA for the CDR3 is TGTGCCAGTAGCCCGACAGGATTTTACAATGAGCAGTTCTTC. This gives the protein CASSPTGFYNEQFF. The full variable domain, rest sourced from reference TRBV19 and TRBJ2-1, is DGGITQSPKYLFRKEGQNVTLSCEQNLNHDAMYWYRQDPGQGLRLIYYSQIVNDFQKGDIAEGYSVSREKKESFPLTVTSAQKNPTAFYLCASSPTGFYNEQFFGPGTRLTVL.

This sequence joins TRBV27 and TRBJ2-2; 10 bases map to TRBD2. The junction had 8 bases not matched to a gene; V was cut back by 2 bases and J by 8 bases. CDR1 and CDR2 (germline): MNHEY, SMNVEV (reference sequence). The CDR3 covers 16 residues. For the CDR3, the DNA is TGTGCCAGCAGTTTACCTCCGGGACTAGCGCCAGGGGAGCTGTTTTTT. This gives the protein CASSLPPGLAPGELFF.

This clone has more than one count but fewer than ten. The chain carries TRBV11-2 and TRBJ1-1; no reliable D call. The CDR3 sequence is 15 residues long. CDR1 SGHAT and CDR2 FQNNGV come from the germline V gene. The V gene lost 1 base and the J gene lost 1 base, with 10 bases spanning the gap. The CDR3 spells CASSLGLGPNTEAFF. In DNA, the CDR3 is TGTGCCAGCAGCTTAGGATTAGGGCCGAACACTGAAGCTTTCTTT.

This chain links TRBV5-1 with TRBJ2-7, with D unresolved. Germline loops: CDR1 SGHRS, CDR2 YFSETQ. This CDR3 spans 14 amino acids. The V gene lost 0 bases and the J gene lost 3 bases, with 10 bases spanning the gap. The CDR3 region is CASSLGSDGYEQYF. CDR3 DNA sequence: TGCGCCAGCAGCTTGGGTAGTGACGGCTACGAGCAGTACTTC. The full variable domain, rest sourced from reference TRBV5-1 and TRBJ2-7, is KAGVTQTPRYLIKTRGQQVTLSCSPISGHRSVSWYQQTPGQGLQFLFEYFSETQRNKGNFPGRFSGRQFSNSRSEMNVSTLELGDSALYLCASSLGSDGYEQYFGPGTRLTVT.

The rearrangement links TRBV7-6 to TRBJ1-6; TRBD1 matches 8 bases. The CDR3 is 15 residues long. V was clipped by 5 bases and J by 6 bases; unmatched bases: 6. Germline V gives CDR1 SGHVS, CDR2 FNYEAQ. The CDR3, as DNA: TGTGCCAGCAGCCTGTCGGGACAGGCTAATTCACCCCTCCACTTT. It codes for CASSLSGQANSPLHF. The entire variable domain, with the rest obtained from reference TRBV7-6 and TRBJ1-6, is as follows: GAGVSQSPRYKVTKRGQDVALRCDPISGHVSLYWYRQALGQGPEFLTYFNYEAQQDKSGLPNDRFSAERPEGSISTLTIQRTEQRDSAMYRCASSLSGQANSPLHFGNGTRLTVT.

The chain recombines TRBV9 with TRBJ2-7; TRBD1 might be the D (6 bases). V was cut by 2 bases and J by 3 bases, with 12 bases left in between. This CDR3 region has 14 residues. Per germline, CDR1 SGDLS and CDR2 YYNGEE. CDR3 amino acids: CASSVGQLHYEQYF. As DNA, the CDR3 is TGTGCCAGCAGCGTCGGACAGCTCCACTACGAGCAGTACTTC.

V and J are TRBV9 and TRBJ1-2; possibly TRBD1 for D (5 bases). Deletions cut 3 bases from V and 1 base from J, with 7 bases between. Germline V CDR1 and CDR2: SGDLS, YYNGEE. The CDR3 is 13 residues long. CDR3 in DNA: TGTGCCAGCAGCGGCAGGGTTAACTATGGCTACACCTTC. Translating gives CASSGRVNYGYTF.